This T cell receptor (beta chain) was recovered during a study of cytomegalovirus exposure and HLA in healthy donors. The donors comprised healthy bone marrow donors. Both 60 Vbeta primers and 13 Jbeta primers went into the PCR. TCRdb keeps only in-frame clones here, not all; method: immunoSEQ multiplex PCR. Here the sample spans approximately 160,000 clones, roughly 83% being singletons. The V gene's germline CDR1 is SGHRS and CDR2 YFSETQ. V shed 0 bases, J shed 9 bases, and the junction held 12 bases outside the gene matches. There are 18 residues in the CDR3. This clone appeared a single time. The sequenced sample was PBMCs. This chain uses TRBV5-1 with TRBJ2-1; 13 bases fit TRBD2. The source of this sequence is a boy between 2 and 15 years old in good health and CMV-seronegative. CDR3 residues: CASSLEPTSGRSHSEQFF. For the CDR3, the DNA is TGCGCCAGCAGCTTGGAACCGACTAGCGGGAGGTCCCACAGTGAGCAGTTCTTC.